These T cell receptor beta chains were read from a single sample in a study of T cells in Graves' hyperthyroidism and ophthalmopathy. A single record per CDR3 protein comes from TCRdb applying MiXCR to the multiplex PCR reads. The sample consists of about 640,000 distinct CDR3 sequences, less than 25% of them appearing once. The sample was blood. Source of these receptors: a man aged 25 to 40 with Graves' ophthalmopathy. The CDR3 runs from the conserved cysteine through the conserved F or W. Each record gives: V gene, D gene, J gene, clone size, CDR3 protein, CDR3 DNA. D genes are given only for firm matches. Size is omitted from some rows. Given values are once, few, many or a class for expanded clones.

v_gene: TRBV5-1
d_gene: -
j_gene: TRBJ1-1
abundance: -
CDR3aa: CASSLPQGDPMNTEAFF
CDR3nt: TGCGCCAGCAGCTTACCTCAAGGGGATCCGATGAACACTGAAGCTTTCTTT

v_gene: TRBV3-1
d_gene: TRBD1
j_gene: TRBJ2-1
abundance: many
CDR3aa: CASSWGQGNEQFF
CDR3nt: TGTGCCAGCTCATGGGGACAGGGCAATGAGCAGTTCTTC

v_gene: TRBV29-1
d_gene: TRBD2
j_gene: TRBJ2-2
abundance: -
CDR3aa: CSAILAGVSNTGELFF
CDR3nt: TGCAGCGCGATACTAGCGGGAGTATCGAACACCGGGGAGCTGTTTTTT

v_gene: TRBV20-1
d_gene: TRBD2
j_gene: TRBJ2-7
abundance: -
CDR3aa: CSARDLRESSYEQYF
CDR3nt: TGCAGTGCTAGAGATCTGCGGGAGAGCTCCTACGAGCAGTACTTC

v_gene: TRBV27
d_gene: TRBD1
j_gene: TRBJ2-4
abundance: few
CDR3aa: CANHGTGGSLAKNIQYF
CDR3nt: TGTGCCAACCACGGGACAGGCGGATCCCTAGCCAAAAACATTCAGTACTTC

v_gene: TRBV6-5
d_gene: -
j_gene: TRBJ1-5
abundance: -
CDR3aa: CASSYGPTGEPQHF
CDR3nt: TGTGCCAGCAGTTACGGACCGACCGGGGAGCCCCAGCATTTT

v_gene: TRBV20-1
d_gene: -
j_gene: TRBJ2-2
abundance: -
CDR3aa: CSAPASRGTGELFF
CDR3nt: TGCAGTGCTCCCGCATCACGGGGCACCGGGGAGCTGTTTTTT

v_gene: TRBV30
d_gene: -
j_gene: TRBJ1-1
abundance: many
CDR3aa: CAWSPQVTEAFF
CDR3nt: TGTGCCTGGAGCCCTCAAGTCACTGAAGCTTTCTTT

v_gene: TRBV3-1
d_gene: -
j_gene: TRBJ2-4
abundance: many
CDR3aa: CASSRGENIQYF
CDR3nt: TGTGCCAGCAGCCGGGGGGAAAACATTCAGTACTTC

v_gene: TRBV7-2
d_gene: -
j_gene: TRBJ2-3
abundance: many
CDR3aa: CASSLVGASTDTQYF
CDR3nt: TGTGCCAGCAGCCTGGTTGGGGCTAGCACAGATACGCAGTATTTT

v_gene: TRBV19
d_gene: TRBD1
j_gene: TRBJ1-4
abundance: few
CDR3aa: CASSIVDRANEKLFF
CDR3nt: TGTGCCAGTAGTATCGTGGACAGGGCTAATGAAAAACTGTTTTTT

v_gene: TRBV7-9
d_gene: -
j_gene: TRBJ2-7
abundance: -
CDR3aa: CASTPPQGYEQYF
CDR3nt: TGTGCCAGCACCCCCCCCCAGGGTTACGAGCAGTACTTC

v_gene: TRBV12-3/TRBV12-4
d_gene: -
j_gene: TRBJ1-5
abundance: -
CDR3aa: CASSFSGRQPQHF
CDR3nt: TGTGCCAGCAGTTTTTCGGGGCGTCAGCCCCAGCATTTT

v_gene: TRBV29-1
d_gene: TRBD1
j_gene: TRBJ1-1
abundance: many
CDR3aa: CSVKRDSEAFF
CDR3nt: TGCAGCGTTAAACGGGACAGTGAAGCTTTCTTT

v_gene: TRBV7-8
d_gene: -
j_gene: TRBJ2-1
abundance: once
CDR3aa: CASSPKTLSGEQFF
CDR3nt: TGTGCCAGCAGCCCCAAGACCCTTTCAGGTGAGCAGTTCTTC

v_gene: TRBV2
d_gene: -
j_gene: TRBJ1-1
abundance: many
CDR3aa: CASRRRRDTEAFF
CDR3nt: TGTGCCAGCAGGAGGCGGAGGGACACTGAAGCTTTCTTT

v_gene: TRBV28
d_gene: TRBD2
j_gene: TRBJ2-7
abundance: -
CDR3aa: CASSLYTSDPYEQYF
CDR3nt: TGTGCCAGCAGTCTCTACACTAGCGACCCCTACGAGCAGTACTTC

v_gene: TRBV5-1
d_gene: TRBD1
j_gene: TRBJ2-1
abundance: few
CDR3aa: CASSLEGQTYNEQFF
CDR3nt: TGCGCCAGCAGCTTGGAGGGACAGACCTACAATGAGCAGTTCTTC

v_gene: TRBV29-1
d_gene: -
j_gene: TRBJ2-7
abundance: few
CDR3aa: CSVTDPGAEQYF
CDR3nt: TGCAGCGTGACGGATCCGGGGGCCGAGCAGTACTTC

v_gene: TRBV20-1
d_gene: TRBD2
j_gene: TRBJ2-2
abundance: few
CDR3aa: CSARSAGGTGELFF
CDR3nt: TGCAGTGCCAGGTCAGCGGGAGGCACCGGGGAGCTGTTTTTT

v_gene: TRBV3-2
d_gene: -
j_gene: TRBJ2-3
abundance: many
CDR3aa: CASSRSGPSGDTDTQYF
CDR3nt: TGTGCCAGCAGCCGATCCGGACCTAGCGGGGACACAGATACGCAGTATTTT

v_gene: TRBV24-1
d_gene: -
j_gene: TRBJ2-1
abundance: -
CDR3aa: CATSISSYNEQFF
CDR3nt: TGTGCCACCAGTATAAGCTCCTACAATGAGCAGTTCTTC

v_gene: TRBV24-1
d_gene: TRBD2
j_gene: TRBJ2-3
abundance: few
CDR3aa: CATSFPGLAGAFGSTDTQYF
CDR3nt: TGTGCCACCAGCTTCCCGGGACTAGCGGGAGCCTTTGGTAGCACAGATACGCAGTATTTT

v_gene: TRBV6-2/TRBV6-3
d_gene: TRBD1
j_gene: TRBJ2-7
abundance: few
CDR3aa: CASKPWTGGSYEQYF
CDR3nt: TGTGCCAGCAAACCCTGGACAGGGGGTAGTTACGAGCAGTACTTC

v_gene: TRBV28
d_gene: -
j_gene: TRBJ1-2
abundance: -
CDR3aa: CASSRESDYGYTF
CDR3nt: TGTGCCAGCAGCCGTGAGAGTGATTATGGCTACACCTTC

v_gene: TRBV15
d_gene: TRBD2
j_gene: TRBJ2-2
abundance: many
CDR3aa: CATSDSGTSGFTFTNTGELFF
CDR3nt: TGTGCCACCAGCGATAGCGGGACTAGCGGGTTTACCTTCACGAACACCGGGGAGCTGTTTTTT

v_gene: TRBV5-1
d_gene: -
j_gene: TRBJ2-5
abundance: few
CDR3aa: CASSYGGGTPQFKETQYF
CDR3nt: TGCGCCAGCAGTTACGGCGGAGGGACACCTCAATTCAAAGAGACCCAGTACTTC

v_gene: TRBV20-1
d_gene: -
j_gene: TRBJ1-2
abundance: few
CDR3aa: CSARDRRETNYGYTF
CDR3nt: TGCAGTGCTAGAGATCGAAGGGAAACTAACTATGGCTACACCTTC

v_gene: TRBV20-1
d_gene: -
j_gene: TRBJ2-3
abundance: -
CDR3aa: CSARDWQGITDTQYF
CDR3nt: TGCAGTGCTAGAGATTGGCAGGGGATAACAGATACGCAGTATTTT

v_gene: TRBV7-2
d_gene: TRBD1
j_gene: TRBJ2-1
abundance: few
CDR3aa: CASSPDRGSVNEQFF
CDR3nt: TGTGCCAGCAGCCCTGACAGGGGCTCGGTCAATGAGCAGTTCTTC